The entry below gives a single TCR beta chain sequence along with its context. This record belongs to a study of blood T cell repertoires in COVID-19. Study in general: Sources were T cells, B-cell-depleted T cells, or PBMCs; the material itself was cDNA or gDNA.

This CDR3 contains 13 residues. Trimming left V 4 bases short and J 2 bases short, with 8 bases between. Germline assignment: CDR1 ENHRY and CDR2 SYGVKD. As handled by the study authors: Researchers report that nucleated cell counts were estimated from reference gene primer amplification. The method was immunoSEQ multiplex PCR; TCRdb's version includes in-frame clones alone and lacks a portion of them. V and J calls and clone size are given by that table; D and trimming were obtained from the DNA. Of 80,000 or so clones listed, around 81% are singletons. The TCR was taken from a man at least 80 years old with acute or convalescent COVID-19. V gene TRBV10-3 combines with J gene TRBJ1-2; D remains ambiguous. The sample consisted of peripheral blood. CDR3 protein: CAISVRVNYGYTF. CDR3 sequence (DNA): TGTGCCATCAGTGTTCGGGTGAACTATGGCTACACCTTC.